These 26 T cell receptor beta chains were sequenced from one sample in a study of blood T cell repertoires in COVID-19. Using immunoSEQ multiplex PCR, the repertoire was profiled, and TCRdb retains in-frame clones only, with some absent. Among approximately 210,000 clones listed, about 76% were seen once. The sequenced sample consisted of PBMCs or T cells enriched from blood (not recorded which). Receptors were obtained from a woman aged 50 to 60 with acute COVID-19.

The chain combines TRBV7-8 with TRBJ2-1, with TRBD2 as a possible D gene (5 bases). The germline V gene encodes CDR1 SGHVS and CDR2 FQNEAQ. This CDR3 contains 15 residues. The germline V and J ends were trimmed by 2 bases and 10 bases, with 18 bases remaining between them. The CDR3, as DNA: TGTGCCAGCAGCTTATACCAAGGAGGAGGCGTGGAGCAGTTCTTC. Amino acids: CASSLYQGGGVEQFF.

The gene calls are TRBV7-9 and TRBJ1-5; 9 bases line up with TRBD1. The length of the CDR3 is 17 residues. Germline V gives CDR1 SEHNR, CDR2 FQNEAQ (reference sequence). Trimming took 3 bases from V and 8 from J; bases not matched to a gene: 14. Here the CDR3 DNA reads TGTGCCAGCAGCTTTAACCTCCCTGCGACAGGGGGAAAGCCCCAGCATTTT. Translated, it gives CASSFNLPATGGKPQHF.

This clone occurred once. The rearrangement links TRBV5-4 to TRBJ1-5; D not certain. CDR1 and CDR2 from the germline V gene are SGHNT and YYREEE (reference sequence). Deletions cut 2 bases from V and 11 bases from J, with 11 bases between. The CDR3 runs 12 residues. CDR3 region: CASSFPHGAQHF. The CDR3 DNA is TGTGCCAGCAGCTTCCCTCACGGGGCCCAGCATTTT.

The J gene is TRBJ1-2, the V gene TRBV6-5, with a weak D call TRBD1 (5 bases). CDR1 is MNHEY and CDR2 is SVGAGI in the germline V gene. CDR3 size: 14 residues. V was clipped by 6 bases and J by 7 bases, with 18 bases between them. CDR3: CASRERGPSFGYTF. The CDR3 region has the DNA TGTGCCAGCAGAGAGCGGGGACCTAGTTTTGGCTACACCTTC.

This chain links TRBV28 with TRBJ2-1; a possible D gene is TRBD1 (5 bases). The CDR3 runs to 13 residues. V was clipped by 8 bases and J by 3 bases, with 11 bases between them. Germline assignment: CDR1 MDHEN and CDR2 SYDVKM. The CDR3 region is CASRPDNYNEQFF. The CDR3 bases are TGTGCCAGCCGACCGGACAACTACAATGAGCAGTTCTTC. Using reference TRBV28 and TRBJ2-1 for the parts outside the CDR3, the full variable domain is DVKVTQSSRYLVKRTGEKVFLECVQDMDHENMFWYRQDPGLGLRLIYFSYDVKMKEKGDIPEGYSVSREKKERFSLILESASTNQTSMYLCASRPDNYNEQFFGPGTRLTVL.

The gene calls are TRBV7-9 and TRBJ2-3, with 7 positions matching TRBD1. V lost 3 bases and J lost 4; bases outside the gene matches: 4. The CDR3 runs 14 residues. Germline V gives CDR1 SEHNR, CDR2 FQNEAQ (reference sequence). The CDR3 DNA is TGTGCCAGCAGCTTCCCTGACAGGGCAGATACGCAGTATTTT. Its protein product is CASSFPDRADTQYF. The entire variable domain, with the rest obtained from reference TRBV7-9 and TRBJ2-3, is as follows: DTGVSQNPRHKITKRGQNVTFRCDPISEHNRLYWYRQTLGQGPEFLTYFQNEAQLEKSRLLSDRFSAERPKGSFSTLEIQRTEQGDSAMYLCASSFPDRADTQYFGPGTRLTVL.

The gene calls are TRBV18 and TRBJ1-6, with 9 bases that match TRBD1. The length of the CDR3 is 15 residues. The V gene end was trimmed by 6 bases and the J gene end by 5 bases; junction bases not matched to a gene: 5. Germline V gives CDR1 KGHSH, CDR2 LQKENI. CDR3 residues: CASSQRQGDNSPLHF. The CDR3 DNA follows: TGTGCCAGCTCTCAGAGACAGGGGGATAATTCACCCCTCCACTTT.

The chain is built from TRBV7-6 and TRBJ1-4; possible D gene TRBD1, 5 bases. CDR1 is SGHVS, CDR2 FNYEAQ, per germline. V was clipped by 6 bases and J by 3 bases, with 11 bases between them. The CDR3 contains 14 residues. As DNA, the CDR3 is TGTGCCAGCAGGGAAGGGGCCTCTAATGAAAAACTGTTTTTT. Translation: CASREGASNEKLFF.

Details on this clone: Within the sample, other DNA sequences also encode this same CDR3. The chain links TRBV18 to TRBJ2-1, with 9 bases lining up with TRBD1. The CDR3 totals 14 residues. The ends lost 3 bases at V and 7 bases at J; junction bases unmatched: 4. The germline V gene encodes CDR1 KGHSH and CDR2 LQKENI. The CDR3 loop is CASSPGTGLNEQFF. The CDR3 DNA reads TGTGCCAGCTCACCGGGGACAGGGTTGAATGAGCAGTTCTTC.

The chain combines TRBV4-1 with TRBJ2-1; D gene unclear. V shed 0 bases and J shed 6 bases, with 12 bases lying between them. Germline V gene sequence: CDR1 MGHRA, CDR2 YSYEKL. This CDR3 has 15 amino acids. The CDR3 DNA reads as TGCGCCAGCAGCCAAGATCCCCTAGTTGCCAATGAGCAGTTCTTC. It specifies CASSQDPLVANEQFF.

This clone has only a few counts. The V and J genes are TRBV9 and TRBJ1-3; D might be TRBD1 (5 bases). Trimming removed 3 bases at V and 1 base at J, with 11 bases between. The CDR3 length is 15 residues. Per the germline V gene, CDR1 is SGDLS and CDR2 is YYNGEE. The chain's CDR3 is CASSALRDSGNTIYF. For the CDR3, the DNA is TGTGCCAGCAGCGCGCTCAGGGATTCTGGAAACACCATATATTTT.

The CDR3 reads CASSAGQGRNNEQFF. The CDR3 bases are TGTGCCAGCTCAGCGGGACAGGGTCGGAACAATGAGCAGTTCTTC. The J gene is TRBJ2-1, the V gene TRBV18; 9 bases are a match to TRBD1. Germline trimming cut 5 bases from V and 5 bases from J; bases unmatched to any gene: 7. The length of the CDR3 is 15 residues. Germline lookup yields CDR1 KGHSH and CDR2 LQKENI.

This clone has more than one count but fewer than ten. V gene TRBV28 combines with J gene TRBJ1-1; TRBD1 agrees at 10 bases. The germline V gene encodes CDR1 MDHEN and CDR2 SYDVKM. Trimming at V came to 6 bases and at J to 1 base, leaving 5 bases not matched to a gene. The CDR3 consists of 15 residues. This CDR3 reads CASSSRDRGNTEAFF. The CDR3 region has the DNA TGTGCCAGCAGCTCACGGGACAGGGGGAACACTGAAGCTTTCTTT.

The CDR3 DNA is TGTGCCAGCAGCCAATGGAGGAGCTACAATGAGCAGTTCTTC. Protein: CASSQWRSYNEQFF. The genes are TRBV14 and TRBJ2-1; possibly TRBD2 for D (5 bases). Germline V gene lookup returns CDR1 SGHDN and CDR2 FVKESK. The CDR3 spans 14 residues. Trimming pared 2 bases from V and 3 bases from J, leaving 8 bases between.

V is TRBV18 and J is TRBJ1-1, with a tentative D call TRBD1 (5 bases). Trimming took 2 bases from V and 6 from J, leaving 19 bases between them. The germline gives CDR1 KGHSH, CDR2 LQKENI. This CDR3 comprises 16 residues. DNA for the CDR3: TGTGCCAGCTCACCAAGTCACCAGGGAGGTAGCGCTGAAGCTTTCTTT. Its protein product is CASSPSHQGGSAEAFF. The entire variable domain, with the rest obtained from reference TRBV18 and TRBJ1-1, is as follows: NAGVMQNPRHLVRRRGQEARLRCSPMKGHSHVYWYRQLPEEGLKFMVYLQKENIIDESGMPKERFSAEFPKEGPSILRIQQVVRGDSAAYFCASSPSHQGGSAEAFFGQGTRLTVV.

This chain links TRBV6-2 or TRBV6-3 with TRBJ1-3; the match to TRBD1 covers 8 bases. V was pared by 5 bases and J by 1 base, with 7 bases of the junction left unmatched. The CDR3 extends over 16 amino acids. Germline V gene lookup returns CDR1 MNHEY and CDR2 SVGEGT. CDR3 nucleotide sequence: TGTGCCAGCAGTGGGATCCAGGGGGCATCTGGAAACACCATATATTTT. It yields the protein CASSGIQGASGNTIYF.

This chain connects TRBV18 to TRBJ2-7; D is perhaps TRBD1 (6 bases). Germline lookup yields CDR1 KGHSH and CDR2 LQKENI. The CDR3 is made up of 13 amino acids. Between the trimmed V and J ends, which lost 2 bases and 2 bases, there was a span of 7 bases. The CDR3: CASSPNRAYEQYF. CDR3 bases: TGTGCCAGCTCACCAAACAGGGCCTACGAGCAGTACTTC.

V and J are TRBV27 and TRBJ2-6; 11 bases line up with TRBD1. The CDR3 extends over 17 amino acids. Per the germline V gene, CDR1 is MNHEY and CDR2 is SMNVEV (reference sequence). The junction had 2 bases not matched to a gene; V was cut back by 3 bases and J by 1 base. As DNA, the CDR3 is TGTGCCAGCAGTTTGGGGACAGGGGGATCTGGGGCCAACGTCCTGACTTTC. Translated, it gives CASSLGTGGSGANVLTF.

The chain couples TRBV28 to TRBJ1-2; TRBD1 aligns across 9 bases. Germline-derived CDR1 and CDR2 are MDHEN and SYDVKM. With 5 bases clipped from V and 4 bases from J, the junction kept 5 bases outside the gene matches. The CDR3 is 14 residues long. The CDR3 here is CASSPTGGFYGYTF. Written as DNA, the CDR3 is TGTGCCAGCAGTCCTACAGGGGGCTTCTATGGCTACACCTTC.

This chain links TRBV7-9 with TRBJ2-3; maybe TRBD1 (6 bases). The CDR3 consists of 16 residues. Per the germline V gene, CDR1 is SEHNR and CDR2 is FQNEAQ (reference sequence). V was clipped by 3 bases and J by 3 bases, with 16 bases between them. Written as DNA, the CDR3 is TGTGCCAGCAGCTTTGTTTTAGGCAGGGGAACAGATACGCAGTATTTT. Amino acid sequence: CASSFVLGRGTDTQYF.

The CDR3 nucleotides are TGTGCCAGTAGGAGATGGGGGGATAATTCACCCCTCCACTTT. It encodes CASRRWGDNSPLHF. V and J are TRBV19 and TRBJ1-6, with D perhaps TRBD1 (5 bases). This CDR3 is 14 amino acids long. V was trimmed by 6 bases and J by 5 bases, leaving 11 bases between them. Germline CDR1 LNHDA, CDR2 SQIVND (reference sequence).

This clone was detected only once. V is TRBV29-1 and J is TRBJ2-7; possibly TRBD1 for D (6 bases). The V gene lost 6 bases and the J gene lost 3 bases, with 12 bases spanning the gap. CDR1 and CDR2 (germline): SQVTM, ANQGSEA. The CDR3 has 12 residues. The DNA for the CDR3 is TGCAGCGTACTACAGGGTATCTACGAGCAGTACTTC. This codes for CSVLQGIYEQYF.

In its sample, this clone was seen a few times. V is TRBV28 and J is TRBJ1-1; 10 bases match TRBD1. CDR1 MDHEN and CDR2 SYDVKM come from the germline V gene. Trimming cost V 6 bases and J 6 bases; bases outside gene matches: 13. This CDR3 region has 16 residues. The CDR3 region is CASSHATGTGVPEAFF. The CDR3 DNA is TGTGCCAGCAGCCATGCAACCGGGACAGGGGTTCCTGAAGCTTTCTTT.

The chain has TRBV29-1 and TRBJ2-7, with 10 bases lining up with TRBD1. The CDR3 length is 11 residues. Per the germline V gene, CDR1 is SQVTM and CDR2 is ANQGSEA. Trimming removed 4 bases from V and 7 bases from J; junction bases left unmatched: 1. CDR3 residues: CSVGDRGEQYF. The CDR3 DNA reads as TGCAGCGTTGGGGACAGGGGTGAGCAGTACTTC.

This sequence joins TRBV30 and TRBJ2-7; D not resolved. Germline V gene lookup returns CDR1 GTSNPN and CDR2 SVGIG (reference sequence). V lost 0 bases, J lost 0 bases, and 9 bases lay in between. This CDR3 comprises 14 residues. The CDR3 region has the DNA TGTGCCTGGAGTGTCCAAAGCGACTCCTACGAGCAGTACTTC. As protein: CAWSVQSDSYEQYF.

V and J are TRBV19 and TRBJ1-5; 7 positions agree with TRBD1. The CDR3 covers 13 residues. V trimming: 10 bases; J trimming: 6 bases; junction bases outside the gene matches: 9. The germline V gene encodes CDR1 LNHDA and CDR2 SQIVND (reference sequence). CDR3 DNA: TGTGCCACCCTGACAGGGTTCGGTCAGCCCCAGCATTTT. This encodes CATLTGFGQPQHF.